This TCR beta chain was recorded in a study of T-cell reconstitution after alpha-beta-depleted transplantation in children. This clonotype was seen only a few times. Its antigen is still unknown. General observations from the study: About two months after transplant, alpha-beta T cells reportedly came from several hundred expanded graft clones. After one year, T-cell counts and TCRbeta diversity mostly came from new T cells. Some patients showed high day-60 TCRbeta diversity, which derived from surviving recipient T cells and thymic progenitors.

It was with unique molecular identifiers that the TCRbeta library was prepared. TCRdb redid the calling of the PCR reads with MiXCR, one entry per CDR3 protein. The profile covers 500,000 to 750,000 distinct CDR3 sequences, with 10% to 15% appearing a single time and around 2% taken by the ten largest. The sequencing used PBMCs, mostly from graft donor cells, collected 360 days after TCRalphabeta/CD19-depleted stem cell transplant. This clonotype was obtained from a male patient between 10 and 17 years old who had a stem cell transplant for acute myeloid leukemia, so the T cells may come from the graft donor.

Here the CDR3 reads CSARDGGSRPYEQYF. For the CDR3, the DNA is TGCAGTGCTAGAGATGGGGGGAGCCGACCCTACGAGCAGTACTTC. The chain recombines TRBV20-1 with TRBJ2-7; tentatively, D is TRBD2 (6 bases). The V end was cut by 0 bases, the J end by 2 bases, with 14 bases between. The CDR3 runs to 15 residues. Germline V gives CDR1 DFQATT, CDR2 SNEGSKA (reference sequence).